This TCR beta chain was obtained from a study of T cells expressing NK-cell markers. As for the study in general: The TCR beta repertoires were obtained from sorted CD3+CD56+NKG2C+, CD3+CD56+NKG2C- and CD3+CD56-NKG2C+ T cells. The sequencing cohort of eight donors included seven HCMV-seropositive individuals and one seronegative individual.

TCRdb derives one entry per CDR3 protein from the 5' RACE reads, leaving out DNA. This sample lists approximately 440,000 distinct CDR3 sequences; its ten largest clones have 1.4% to 1.5%. The CDR3 runs to 11 residues. Germline V gene sequence: CDR1 SQVTM, CDR2 ANQGSEA. The chain is built from TRBV29-1 and TRBJ2-1. Specimen: blood T cells: a sorted CD56 or NKG2C T cell subset, CD4+ or CD8+ T cells, or bulk PBMC T cells (not recorded which). This TCR was recovered from a woman in her forties or fifties in good health. CDR3 amino acids: CRAQTYNEQFF.